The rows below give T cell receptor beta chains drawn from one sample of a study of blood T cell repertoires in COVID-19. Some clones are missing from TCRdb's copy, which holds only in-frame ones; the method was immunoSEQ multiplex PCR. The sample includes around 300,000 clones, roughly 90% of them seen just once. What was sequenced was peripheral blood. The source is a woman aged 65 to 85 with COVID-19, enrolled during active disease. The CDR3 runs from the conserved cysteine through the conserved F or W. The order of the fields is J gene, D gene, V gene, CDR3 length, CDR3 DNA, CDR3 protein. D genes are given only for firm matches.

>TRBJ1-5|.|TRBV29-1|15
TGCAGCGTTGTACCAGCAGGGTCGATCAATCAGCCCCAGCATTTT
CSVVPAGSINQPQHF
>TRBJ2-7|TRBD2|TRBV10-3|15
TGTGCCACCAAGGGACTAGCGGGGAGCTCCTACGAGCAGTACTTC
CATKGLAGSSYEQYF
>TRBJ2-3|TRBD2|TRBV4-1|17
TGCGCCAGCAGCCAACGGGGACTAGCGGGGGCAGTAGATACGCAGTATTTT
CASSQRGLAGAVDTQYF
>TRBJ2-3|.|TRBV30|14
TGTGCCTGGAGTATAGGGGGAAGCACAGATACGCAGTATTTT
CAWSIGGSTDTQYF
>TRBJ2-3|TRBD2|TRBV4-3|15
TGCGCCAGCAGCCAATCCCGGGGGGGCACAGATACGCAGTATTTT
CASSQSRGGTDTQYF
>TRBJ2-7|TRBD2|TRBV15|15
TGTGCCACCAGCAGGGATGGACTAGCCTCCTACGAGCAGTACTTC
CATSRDGLASYEQYF
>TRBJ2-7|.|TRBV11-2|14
TGTGCCAGCAGCTTAATCGGGGGAGGAGGCGAGCAGTACTTC
CASSLIGGGGEQYF
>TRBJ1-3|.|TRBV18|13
TGTGCCAGCTCACCCTCCTCTGGAAACACCATATATTTT
CASSPSSGNTIYF
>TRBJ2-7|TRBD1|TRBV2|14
TGTGCCAGCATTCCGGGACAGGGGTTCTACGAGCAGTACTTC
CASIPGQGFYEQYF
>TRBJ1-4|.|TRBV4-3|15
TGCGCCAGCAGCCAAGAGGAGGGAGAAGATGAAAAACTGTTTTTT
CASSQEEGEDEKLFF